The 6 T cell receptor beta chains below all came from one sample that was sequenced in a study of T cells in Graves' hyperthyroidism and ophthalmopathy. TCR beta CDR3 regions were amplified from RNA transcripts. Primed by the HTBI set, a first-round RT-PCR was run on the TCR CDR3. One entry per CDR3 protein results from TCRdb running MiXCR on the multiplex PCR reads. The sample has roughly 61,000 distinct CDR3 sequences; about 53% are singletons. The sequenced sample consisted of blood. Every receptor here comes from a woman aged 60-75 years with Graves' ophthalmopathy.

Judged by abundance, this clonotype is medium-sized. The chain has TRBV20-1 and TRBJ1-6; tentatively, D is TRBD1 (6 bases). Germline V CDR1 and CDR2: DFQATT, SNEGSKA (reference sequence). The V end was cut by 5 bases, the J end by 10 bases, with 18 bases between. The CDR3 totals 14 residues. The CDR3 reads CSAGLGGAESPLHF. CDR3 sequence (DNA): TGCAGTGCTGGGCTCGGGGGGGCAGAGTCACCCCTCCACTTT.

This clonotype came up many times. A read error may produce the germline difference seen at one junction end. CDR3 protein: CAVSESRWDGYTF. DNA for the CDR3: TGTGCCGTCAGTGAGTCTCGATGGGATGGCTACACCTTC. J is TRBJ1-2 and V is TRBV10-3; D unclear. CDR1 and CDR2 from the germline V gene are ENHRY and SYGVKD. The CDR3 is made up of 13 amino acids.

This clonotype was detected many times. The chain links TRBV19 to TRBJ2-7; 9 nucleotides line up with TRBD1. Losses at the gene ends were 10 bases for V and 2 bases for J; bases not matched to a gene: 6. There are 13 residues in the CDR3. CDR1 and CDR2 (germline): LNHDA, SQIVND (reference sequence). The CDR3 loop is CATGRTGAYEQYF. The CDR3 DNA is TGTGCCACCGGGCGGACAGGGGCCTACGAGCAGTACTTC. Full variable domain (missing parts from reference TRBV19 and TRBJ2-7): DGGITQSPKYLFRKEGQNVTLSCEQNLNHDAMYWYRQDPGQGLRLIYYSQIVNDFQKGDIAEGYSVSREKKESFPLTVTSAQKNPTAFYLCATGRTGAYEQYFGPGTRLTVT.

This chain connects TRBV3-1 to TRBJ2-5; 9 bases fit TRBD1. The CDR3 has 16 residues. Per germline, CDR1 LGHDT and CDR2 YNNKEL (reference sequence). J was trimmed by 2 bases and V by 5 bases; bases with no gene match: 9. For the CDR3, the DNA is TGTGCCAGCAGCTTCGGACAGGGGACAGGACAAGAGACCCAGTACTTC. It is translated as CASSFGQGTGQETQYF.

This chain uses TRBV5-4 with TRBJ2-2; either TRBD1 or TRBD2 may fit D (6 bases each). Between the trimmed V and J ends, which lost 0 bases and 4 bases, there was a span of 13 bases. The CDR3 runs 16 residues. Germline-derived CDR1 and CDR2 are SGHNT and YYREEE (reference sequence). DNA for the CDR3: TGTGCCAGCAGCTTGGATGGGGGGCCGGGCACCGGGGAGCTGTTTTTT. As protein: CASSLDGGPGTGELFF.

The CDR3 nucleotides are TGTGCCAGCTCACCAACAGGGCGTCGTAACTATGGCTACACCTTC. It encodes CASSPTGRRNYGYTF. The gene calls are TRBV18 and TRBJ1-2; a weak D match, TRBD1 (6 bases). The ends were cut back, 2 bases at V and 1 base at J, with 11 bases in the middle. The CDR3 is 15 residues long. Germline CDR1 is KGHSH and CDR2 is LQKENI.